This is a list of T cell receptor beta chains from one sample in a study of molecular identifiers for immune sequencing clone quantification. TCRdb passed the PCR reads through MiXCR, listing each CDR3 protein once. The data hold roughly 93,000 distinct CDR3 sequences, with 15% to 20% observed a single time. Sequencing was performed on naive CD8+ T cells from blood, with Jurkat cell RNA spiked in. The receptor set was obtained from a human donor in good health. Some libraries in this study had Jurkat cell RNA spiked in. CDR3s include the opening cysteine and the closing phenylalanine or tryptophan. The order of the fields is V gene, D gene, clone size, J gene, CDR3 protein, CDR3 DNA. D genes are given only for firm matches. Part of the rows lack a size; the others show once, few, many or a class for expanded clones.

v_gene: TRBV19
d_gene: NA
abundance: many
j_gene: TRBJ1-1
CDR3aa: CASSIRGGSTEAFF
CDR3nt: TGTGCCAGTAGTATCCGGGGAGGGAGCACTGAAGCTTTCTTT

v_gene: TRBV19
d_gene: NA
abundance: many
j_gene: TRBJ1-5
CDR3aa: CASSPTGPHQPQHF
CDR3nt: TGTGCCAGTAGTCCTACAGGGCCCCATCAGCCCCAGCATTTT

v_gene: TRBV6-2/TRBV6-3
d_gene: NA
abundance: NA
j_gene: TRBJ2-7
CDR3aa: CASSYSIPDISPYEQYF
CDR3nt: TGTGCCAGCAGTTACTCGATACCGGACATATCGCCCTACGAGCAGTACTTC

v_gene: TRBV25-1
d_gene: NA
abundance: NA
j_gene: TRBJ2-5
CDR3aa: CASSEPTGPDEETQYF
CDR3nt: TGTGCCAGCAGTGAACCTACAGGACCGGACGAAGAGACCCAGTACTTC

v_gene: TRBV29-1
d_gene: NA
abundance: many
j_gene: TRBJ1-1
CDR3aa: CSSSTATNTEAFF
CDR3nt: TGCAGCTCATCAACAGCCACCAACACTGAAGCTTTCTTT

v_gene: TRBV13
d_gene: TRBD1
abundance: many
j_gene: TRBJ1-2
CDR3aa: CASSLDRGLYGYTF
CDR3nt: TGTGCCAGCAGCCTCGACAGGGGGCTCTATGGCTACACCTTC

v_gene: TRBV2
d_gene: TRBD2
abundance: many
j_gene: TRBJ2-3
CDR3aa: CASRLAGSRTDTQYF
CDR3nt: TGTGCCTCCCGTTTAGCGGGGAGTCGCACAGATACGCAGTATTTT

v_gene: TRBV27
d_gene: NA
abundance: NA
j_gene: TRBJ2-4
CDR3aa: CASTELAKNIQYF
CDR3nt: TGTGCCAGCACTGAACTAGCCAAAAACATTCAGTACTTC

v_gene: TRBV13
d_gene: NA
abundance: few
j_gene: TRBJ1-6
CDR3aa: CASSSPQTPLHF
CDR3nt: TGTGCCAGCAGCTCCCCCCAGACACCCCTCCACTTT

v_gene: TRBV28
d_gene: NA
abundance: many
j_gene: TRBJ1-1
CDR3aa: CASSLERRGMNTEAFF
CDR3nt: TGTGCCAGCAGTTTAGAAAGGCGGGGGATGAACACTGAAGCTTTCTTT

v_gene: TRBV9
d_gene: NA
abundance: many
j_gene: TRBJ2-7
CDR3aa: CASSVGGEATYEQYF
CDR3nt: TGTGCCAGCAGCGTAGGGGGAGAGGCCACCTACGAGCAGTACTTC

v_gene: TRBV4-1
d_gene: TRBD1
abundance: NA
j_gene: TRBJ2-7
CDR3aa: CASSQSGTGSPLLDEQYF
CDR3nt: TGCGCCAGCAGCCAATCTGGGACAGGGTCCCCATTACTCGACGAGCAGTACTTC

v_gene: TRBV4-1
d_gene: NA
abundance: many
j_gene: TRBJ1-2
CDR3aa: CASSQQRGGYGYTF
CDR3nt: TGCGCCAGCAGCCAACAAAGGGGGGGCTATGGCTACACCTTC

v_gene: TRBV28
d_gene: TRBD2
abundance: many
j_gene: TRBJ2-5
CDR3aa: CASSPGTSDETQYF
CDR3nt: TGTGCCAGCAGTCCCGGGACTAGTGATGAGACCCAGTACTTC

v_gene: TRBV4-1
d_gene: NA
abundance: many
j_gene: TRBJ2-7
CDR3aa: CASSQGAGLEQYF
CDR3nt: TGCGCCAGCAGCCAAGGGGCAGGGCTGGAGCAGTACTTC

v_gene: TRBV27
d_gene: NA
abundance: many
j_gene: TRBJ1-1
CDR3aa: CASGMNTEAFF
CDR3nt: TGTGCCAGCGGTATGAACACTGAAGCTTTCTTT

v_gene: TRBV12-3/TRBV12-4
d_gene: NA
abundance: many
j_gene: TRBJ2-3
CDR3aa: CASSLVPTDTQYF
CDR3nt: TGTGCCAGCAGTTTGGTCCCCACAGATACGCAGTATTTT

v_gene: TRBV7-6
d_gene: TRBD2
abundance: many
j_gene: TRBJ2-3
CDR3aa: CASSPGLALNTQYF
CDR3nt: TGTGCCAGCAGCCCCGGACTAGCTTTGAATACGCAGTATTTT

v_gene: TRBV4-3
d_gene: NA
abundance: many
j_gene: TRBJ1-1
CDR3aa: CASSPGQVRSTEAFF
CDR3nt: TGCGCCAGCAGCCCCGGGCAGGTGAGGAGCACTGAAGCTTTCTTT

v_gene: TRBV5-4
d_gene: TRBD2
abundance: many
j_gene: TRBJ2-3
CDR3aa: CASSGLAEGTSTDTQYF
CDR3nt: TGTGCCAGCAGTGGACTAGCGGAGGGCACTAGCACAGATACGCAGTATTTT

v_gene: TRBV27
d_gene: TRBD2
abundance: few
j_gene: TRBJ2-7
CDR3aa: CASSWTSGSSYEQCF
CDR3nt: TGTGCCAGCAGTTGGACTAGCGGGAGCTCCTACGAGCAGTGCTTC

v_gene: TRBV7-2
d_gene: TRBD1
abundance: many
j_gene: TRBJ1-5
CDR3aa: CASSHNRGGQPQHF
CDR3nt: TGTGCCAGCAGCCACAACAGGGGTGGTCAGCCCCAGCATTTT

v_gene: TRBV12-3/TRBV12-4
d_gene: NA
abundance: many
j_gene: TRBJ1-1
CDR3aa: CASSITDPQQAFF
CDR3nt: TGTGCCAGCAGTATAACGGACCCCCAGCAGGCTTTCTTT